This TCR beta chain was recorded in a study of CD8+ T cells in alopecia areata. Whole-study results and caveats: Affected lesional scalp, above all in alopecia totalis/universalis, was more clonal than normal scalp. With patients, TCR sharing proved less clear than in mice, a difference possibly related to HLA.

Lesional scalp tissue (obtained by punch biopsy) and peripheral blood were collected from alopecia areata patients. Isolation of CD4+ and CD8+ T cells from PBMCs was achieved by sorting. V lost 7 bases and J 7 bases, leaving 14 bases between the germline ends. The CDR3 covers 13 residues. CDR1 and CDR2 (germline): MGHRA, YSYEKL. RNA was isolated and reverse transcribed to cDNA, the sequencing template. Data came from immunoSEQ multiplex PCR; TCRdb stores just in-frame clones and leaves some out. Of 23,000 or so clones listed, around 53% are singletons. This clone was picked up a small number of times. Its antigen is unknown.

The receptor was derived from a human donor with alopecia areata. Sequenced: NKG2D-high CD8+ T cells sorted from blood. The chain is built from TRBV4-1 and TRBJ2-1, with D perhaps TRBD1 or TRBD2 (5 bases each). CDR3 sequence reads: CASTPLWGNEQFF. The DNA of the CDR3 is TGCGCCAGCACCCCCCTTTGGGGGAATGAGCAGTTCTTC.